This TCR beta chain was documented in a study of T cell repertoires in cytomegalovirus infection. For the study at large: TCR beta signatures that were public indicated CMV infection and matching HLA type.

TCRdb passed the reads through MiXCR, listing each CDR3 protein once. The table lists fewer than 550,000 distinct CDR3 sequences, 26% of them singletons. The ends were cut back, 5 bases at V and 3 bases at J, with 8 bases in the middle. CDR1 is MNHNY, CDR2 SVGAGI, per germline (reference sequence). The CDR3 has 12 residues. Sequencing input: PBMCs. The TCR sequence derives from a human donor in good health (CMV status not recorded). Some clones in this sample may be carry-over from other donors' samples. The chain couples TRBV6-6 to TRBJ2-7; D is undetermined. Here the CDR3 reads CASSKGLYEQYV. The CDR3 region has the DNA TGTGCCAGCAGTAAAGGCCTCTACGAGCAGTACGTC.